This is a list of T cell receptor beta chains from one sample in a study of cytomegalovirus exposure and HLA in healthy donors. Clones were read by immunoSEQ multiplex PCR, and TCRdb kept only the in-frame ones, dropping some. The table lists some 51,000 clones. Material for sequencing was PBMCs. These receptors all come from a man in his forties in good health and CMV-seropositive. Both conserved end residues are part of each CDR3. The D gene is left open where the match is weak.

v_gene	d_gene	j_gene	CDR3nt	CDR3aa
TRBV5-1	TRBD2	TRBJ2-3	TGCGCCAGCAAGGAACTAGCGGACACAGATACGCAGTATTTT	CASKELADTDTQYF
TRBV6-1	TRBD1	TRBJ1-1	TGTGCCAGCACGGTGACAGGGGGGACAGAGACTGAAGCTTTCTTT	CASTVTGGTETEAFF
TRBV27	TRBD2	TRBJ2-7	TGTGCCAGCAGGCCGGGACTAGTCGGCACCTACGAGCAGTACTTC	CASRPGLVGTYEQYF
TRBV30	-	TRBJ2-5	TGTGCCTTAATGGGGGGATTGACCCAGTACTTC	CALMGGLTQYF
TRBV6-1	TRBD2	TRBJ2-1	TGTGCCAGCAGTTCCCAGACTAGCGGGATGGGTGAGCAGTTCTTC	CASSSQTSGMGEQFF
TRBV7-9	TRBD1	TRBJ1-2	TGTGCCACTGCACAGGGGTTTGGCTACACCTTC	CATAQGFGYTF
TRBV27	TRBD1	TRBJ1-1	TGTGCCAGCAGACAGTACAGGGGTACCACTGAAGCTTTCTTT	CASRQYRGTTEAFF
TRBV11-2	-	TRBJ1-3	TGTGCCAGCAGCTTGGGCGGAAACACCATATATTTT	CASSLGGNTIYF
TRBV4-3	-	TRBJ1-6	TGCGCCAGCAGCCAAGTCGAGGATTCACCCCTCCACTTT	CASSQVEDSPLHF
TRBV10-3	-	TRBJ2-5	TGTGCCATCAGTGAGACAGGGTCCGAGACCCAGTACTTC	CAISETGSETQYF
TRBV7-3	-	TRBJ2-7	TGTGCCAGCAGCTACTCAAGCGGGCCCTCCTACGAGCAGTACTTC	CASSYSSGPSYEQYF
TRBV29-1	-	TRBJ1-5	TGCAGCGTTGTAGCATCAGGGATAGATGGCAATCAGCCCCAGCATTTT	CSVVASGIDGNQPQHF
TRBV18	-	TRBJ2-7	TGTGCCAGCTCACCGTCAGGGGATGAGGAGGCGCAGTACTTC	CASSPSGDEEAQYF
TRBV5-6	TRBD1	TRBJ1-2	TGTGCCAGCAGCTTGGGACAGGGTGACTACACCTTC	CASSLGQGDYTF
TRBV11-1	-	TRBJ2-5	TGTGCCAGCAGCTTGGGGGCGGTACTTCAAGAGACCCAGTACTTC	CASSLGAVLQETQYF
TRBV28	-	TRBJ2-3	TGTGCCAGCAGTTTCGGCGGGTCTAGGACAGATACGCAGTATTTT	CASSFGGSRTDTQYF
TRBV19	-	TRBJ2-7	TGTGCCAGTAGTATCACAGGGATCTCCTACGAGCAGTACTTC	CASSITGISYEQYF
TRBV2	TRBD1	TRBJ2-7	TGTGCCAGCAGTGAAAGGGACAGGGAGGACGAGCAGTACTTC	CASSERDREDEQYF
TRBV9	-	TRBJ2-1	TGTGCCAGCAGCGTAGCTTCCTTCTTATACAATGAGCAGTTCTTC	CASSVASFLYNEQFF
TRBV5-1	-	TRBJ1-5	TGCGCCAGCAGCCCAGACGGAGATAGCAATCAGCCCCAGCATTTT	CASSPDGDSNQPQHF
TRBV10-2	TRBD2	TRBJ2-7	TGCGCCAGCAGTGAGACTAGCGGGATTTACGAGCAGTACTTC	CASSETSGIYEQYF
TRBV7-9	-	TRBJ2-2	TGTGCCAGCAGCTTAGGCGGGGTCGCCGGGGAGCTGTTTTTT	CASSLGGVAGELFF
TRBV19	-	TRBJ1-3	TGTGCCAGTAGTATCGGGGTTTCTGGAAACACCATATATTTT	CASSIGVSGNTIYF
TRBV7-9	-	TRBJ2-2	TGTGCCAGCAGTCATTCGTTGCGGGGGACACTAAACACCGGGGAGCTGTTTTTT	CASSHSLRGTLNTGELFF
TRBV7-8	-	TRBJ2-7	TGTGCCAGCAGCTTAGAGGTGGGAGGTGCCTACGAGCAGTACTTC	CASSLEVGGAYEQYF
TRBV5-5	TRBD2	TRBJ2-2	TGTGCCAGCAGCTTTAGCGGGACGAACACCGGGGAGCTGTTTTTT	CASSFSGTNTGELFF
TRBV25-1	TRBD1	TRBJ1-4	TGTGCCAGCAGTGAATCCGGGACAGCAACTAATGAAAAACTGTTTTTT	CASSESGTATNEKLFF
TRBV19	-	TRBJ2-1	TGTGCCAGTAGCCCCCAGGGAAGCTCCTACAATGAGCAGTTCTTC	CASSPQGSSYNEQFF
TRBV6-1	TRBD1	TRBJ1-2	TGTGCCAGCAGTGAACCCGGGACAGGTCATGGCTACACCTTC	CASSEPGTGHGYTF
TRBV11-3	-	TRBJ2-2	TGTGCCAGCAGCTTCCAGGGGACGGGCGGGGAGCTGTTTTTT	CASSFQGTGGELFF
TRBV28	TRBD1	TRBJ2-3	TGTGCCAGCAGTTTAGGGGGACAGGGAACGGATACGCAGTATTTT	CASSLGGQGTDTQYF
TRBV6-1	-	TRBJ1-2	TGTGCCAGCAGTGTTTTGTGGGAGTATGGCTACACCTTC	CASSVLWEYGYTF
TRBV10-3	-	TRBJ1-4	TGTGCCATCTCGAGGGCGGATAATGAAAAACTGTTTTTT	CAISRADNEKLFF
TRBV27	TRBD1	TRBJ1-2	TGTGCCAGCAGTTTAGGGGTCGGGACAGGGGGCAACTATGGCTACACCTTC	CASSLGVGTGGNYGYTF
TRBV6-4	TRBD1	TRBJ2-3	TGTGCCAGCAGTGAGGACAGGGGGGCCACAGATACGCAGTATTTT	CASSEDRGATDTQYF
TRBV6-1	-	TRBJ2-7	TGTGCCAGCAGTGCAGCCCGTTCGAGCTACGAGCAGTACTTC	CASSAARSSYEQYF
TRBV7-9	-	TRBJ2-1	TGTGCCAGCGGGACCAGACGGCGGGGAACCAATGAGCAGTTCTTC	CASGTRRRGTNEQFF
TRBV9	TRBD1	TRBJ1-6	TGTGCCAGCAGCACTCGAGACAGGGGCCCCTCGGCACCCCTCCACTTT	CASSTRDRGPSAPLHF
TRBV7-2	TRBD1	TRBJ1-2	TGTGCCAGCAGCTTGACAGGGGGTTTGTCCTATGGCTACACCTTC	CASSLTGGLSYGYTF
TRBV5-5	TRBD2	TRBJ2-1	TGTGCCAGCAGCCTAGCGGGGTCAGACAATGAGCAGTTCTTC	CASSLAGSDNEQFF
TRBV2	-	TRBJ2-1	TGTGCCAGCAGTCCAAGACAGCCATGGGATGAGCAGTTCTTC	CASSPRQPWDEQFF
TRBV9	TRBD2	TRBJ2-3	TGTGCCAGCAGCGTTGCGGGAGTTGGTACAGATACGCAGTATTTT	CASSVAGVGTDTQYF
TRBV5-1	-	TRBJ1-4	TGCGCCAGCAGCTTGGAACAGGGTGCTAATGAAAAACTGTTTTTT	CASSLEQGANEKLFF
TRBV5-4	-	TRBJ2-3	TGTGCCAGCAGCTTGGGCAGGGTGTCTCCCCACACAGATACGCAGTATTTT	CASSLGRVSPHTDTQYF
TRBV7-2	TRBD1	TRBJ2-6	TGTGCCAGCAGCGCAGGACAGGGGGCTTTCGCTGGGGCCAACGTCCTGACTTTC	CASSAGQGAFAGANVLTF
TRBV7-9	TRBD1	TRBJ2-3	TGTGCCAGCAGCCAGGGACAGGTGGGCACAGATACGCAGTATTTT	CASSQGQVGTDTQYF
TRBV6-5	-	TRBJ1-1	TGTGCCAGCAGGACAACAGGGACTGAAGCTTTCTTT	CASRTTGTEAFF
TRBV9	TRBD1	TRBJ1-2	TGTGCCAGCAGCGTAGAAGATCGCAGGGGGAATGGCTACACCTTC	CASSVEDRRGNGYTF